The text below deals with one T cell receptor beta chain. The table lists this clonotype with many counts. Its antigen is unknown. No much larger clone exists at a distance of one base, and base qualities are not known. The time point tag for this specimen amounts to: persistent/refractory GD, antithyroid drugs over 5 years with positive TRAb. RNA was extracted from PBMCs in TRIzol for both TCR sequencing and RNA sequencing. The diagnosis of Graves' disease followed American Thyroid Association guidelines. Patients were recruited from an endocrinology department in Xi'an, China. Each patient gave about 9.1 milliliters of peripheral blood, collected in an EDTA anticoagulant tube. Ficoll Paque Plus density gradient separation was used to isolate PBMCs, and no further T cell sorting was done. An Agilent 2100 Bioanalyzer and agarose gel were used to assess RNA quality, and a NanoDrop 2000 was used to measure RNA concentration.

This sample is part of a study of regulatory T cells in long-lasting Graves disease (dated by TCRdb to the early 2020s). Regarding the research as a whole: To count as having persistent Graves' disease, a patient had to have received antithyroid drug treatment for over 5 years with TSH receptor autoantibodies remaining persistently positive. Persistent Graves' disease patients in the clinical cohort had taken antithyroid drugs for roughly ten years on average. A total of around 33 samples underwent TCR sequencing, from around 13 patients with persistent Graves' disease and about 20 patients with newly diagnosed Graves' disease. The study was conducted in China and was registered as a clinical trial. Patients with persistent Graves' disease were compared with patients with newly diagnosed Graves' disease using TCR sequencing and RNA sequencing of peripheral blood.

The germline V end is reduced by 3 bases and the J end by 5 bases; junction bases left unmatched: 12. CDR3 length: 16 amino acids, cysteine to phenylalanine. Only CDR3 DNA remains: 48 bases, in frame from the first base. CDR1 and CDR2, per the germline V gene, are MNHNS and SASEGT. What the authors observed across the whole study: The study examined only peripheral blood because the primary lesion, thyroid tissue, could not be accessed. The small sample size was acknowledged by the authors as a limitation that may reduce accuracy. Only the TCR beta chain was sequenced and analyzed. Compared with newly diagnosed patients, persistent Graves' disease patients had lower TCR Shannon entropy and fewer highly expanded clones, which suggests clonal expansion. Persistent disease showed preferential use of TRBV28, TRBJ1-2 and TRBJ2-5, whereas newly diagnosed disease favored TRBV20-1 and TRBJ2-1. Patients with persistent disease shared more public clonotypes (about 3,000) than newly diagnosed patients did (966).

The protocol used for the library was multiplex PCR. Sequencing instrument: Illumina HiSeq 4000. CDR3 regions were amplified by Arm-PCR with iRepertoire HTBI primers to construct TCR beta libraries. Before sequencing, the PCR products went through gel purification. In the source study's methods: Gene usage analysis of CDR3 amino acid clonotypes used the approximately 62 TRBV and about 14 TRBJ segments found across samples. COPE and FqMerger were used to merge the filtered high-quality paired reads into contigs. BLAST was used to align contigs to the IMGT TRBV, TRBD and TRBJ reference genes, and CDR3 was defined following IMGT. Any clonotype with a frequency above 0.1% was counted as a highly expanded clone. Shannon entropy served as the measure of repertoire diversity, while the Gini coefficient captured V-J evenness. A clonotype was considered public if more than one individual shared it. The raw public reads went through TCRdb reprocessing: fastp at Q25, MiXCR clone calling, in-frame beta chains kept. Duplicate CDR3 protein sequences are folded into a single record with the most common DNA and genes. TCRdb, rather than the study authors, made the V and J calls. This sample comprises about 470,000 distinct CDR3 sequences, about 22% of them detected only once. The ten largest clones add up to roughly 7.1% of the sample.

The chain joins TRBV6-1 to TRBJ1-2; TRBD1 aligns with 7 central bases. The TCR was taken from a female donor with Graves disease. The sample was peripheral blood mononuclear cells (PBMCs), taken when the disease was refractory, from a patient treated with antithyroid drugs. DNA sequence: TGTGCCAGCAGTGACAGGGCGCGGACAGGTTATTATGGCTACACCTTC. Its product reads: CASSDRARTGYYGYTF.